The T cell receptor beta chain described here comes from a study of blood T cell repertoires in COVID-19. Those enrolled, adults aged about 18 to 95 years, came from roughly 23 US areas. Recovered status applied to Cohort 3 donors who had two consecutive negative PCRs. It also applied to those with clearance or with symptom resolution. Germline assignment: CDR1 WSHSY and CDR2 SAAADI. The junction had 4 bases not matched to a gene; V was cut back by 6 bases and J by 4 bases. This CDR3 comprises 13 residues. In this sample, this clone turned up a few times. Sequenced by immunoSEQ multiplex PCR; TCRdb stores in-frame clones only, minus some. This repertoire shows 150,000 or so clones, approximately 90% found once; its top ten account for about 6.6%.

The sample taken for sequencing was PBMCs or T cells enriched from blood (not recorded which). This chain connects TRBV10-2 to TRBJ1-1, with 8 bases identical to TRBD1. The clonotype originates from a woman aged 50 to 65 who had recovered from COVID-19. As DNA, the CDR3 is TGCGCCAGCAGCGACAGGGGTGTCACTGAAGCTTTCTTT. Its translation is CASSDRGVTEAFF.